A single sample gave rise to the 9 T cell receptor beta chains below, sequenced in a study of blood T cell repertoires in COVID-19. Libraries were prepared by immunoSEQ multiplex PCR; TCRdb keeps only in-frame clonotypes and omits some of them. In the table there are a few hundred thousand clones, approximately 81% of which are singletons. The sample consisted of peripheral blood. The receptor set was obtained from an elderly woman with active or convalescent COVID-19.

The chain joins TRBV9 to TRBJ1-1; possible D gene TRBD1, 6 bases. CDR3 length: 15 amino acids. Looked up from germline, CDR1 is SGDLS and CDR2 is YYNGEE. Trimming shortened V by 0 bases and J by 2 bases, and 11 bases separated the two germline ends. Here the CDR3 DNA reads TGTGCCAGCAGCGTAGACCCACAGGGAAACACTGAAGCTTTCTTT. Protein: CASSVDPQGNTEAFF.

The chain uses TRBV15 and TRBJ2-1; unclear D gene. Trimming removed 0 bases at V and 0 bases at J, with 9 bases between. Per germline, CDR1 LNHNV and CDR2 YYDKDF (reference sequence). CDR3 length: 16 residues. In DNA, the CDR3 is TGTGCCACCAGCAGAGAGACGGGTTTCTCCTACAATGAGCAGTTCTTC. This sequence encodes CATSRETGFSYNEQFF.

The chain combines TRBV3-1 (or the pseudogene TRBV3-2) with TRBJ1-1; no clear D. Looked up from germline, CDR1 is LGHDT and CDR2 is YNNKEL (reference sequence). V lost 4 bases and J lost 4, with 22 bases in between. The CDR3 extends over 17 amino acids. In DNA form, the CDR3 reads TGTGCCAGCAGCCCGGTAGCCGTTATTTGGGCGGGCACTGAAGCTTTCTTT. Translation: CASSPVAVIWAGTEAFF.

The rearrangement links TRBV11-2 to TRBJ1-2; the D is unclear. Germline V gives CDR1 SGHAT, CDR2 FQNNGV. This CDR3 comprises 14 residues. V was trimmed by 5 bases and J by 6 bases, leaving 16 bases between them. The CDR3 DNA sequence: TGTGCCAGCAGCCTAGCCGGAGGGTACGATGGCTACACCTTC. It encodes CASSLAGGYDGYTF.

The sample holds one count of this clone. In nucleotides, the CDR3 is TGTGCCAGCAAAAGGGGGGGGGATGAAAAACTGTTTTTT. This sequence encodes CASKRGGDEKLFF. The chain couples TRBV28 to TRBJ1-4; perhaps TRBD1 as D (6 bases). The CDR3 is 13 residues long. Germline CDR1 and CDR2: MDHEN and SYDVKM. V was trimmed by 7 bases and J by 6 bases, leaving 12 bases between them.

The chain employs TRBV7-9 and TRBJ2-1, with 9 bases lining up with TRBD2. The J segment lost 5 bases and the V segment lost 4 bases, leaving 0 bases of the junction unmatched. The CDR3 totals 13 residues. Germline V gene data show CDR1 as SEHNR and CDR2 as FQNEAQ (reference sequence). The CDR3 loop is CASSWTSDNEQFF. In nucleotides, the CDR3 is TGTGCCAGCAGCTGGACTAGCGACAATGAGCAGTTCTTC.

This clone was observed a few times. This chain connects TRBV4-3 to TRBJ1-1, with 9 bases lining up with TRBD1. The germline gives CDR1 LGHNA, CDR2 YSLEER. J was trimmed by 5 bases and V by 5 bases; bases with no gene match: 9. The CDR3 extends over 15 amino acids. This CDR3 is CASSSSQGAWTEAFF. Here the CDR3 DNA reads TGCGCCAGCAGCTCTTCACAGGGGGCTTGGACTGAAGCTTTCTTT.

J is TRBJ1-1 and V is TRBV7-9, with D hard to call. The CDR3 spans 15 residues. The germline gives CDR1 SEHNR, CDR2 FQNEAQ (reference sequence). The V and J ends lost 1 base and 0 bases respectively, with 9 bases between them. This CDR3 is CASSLVTKLNTEAFF. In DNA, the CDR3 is TGTGCCAGCAGCTTAGTTACTAAATTGAACACTGAAGCTTTCTTT.

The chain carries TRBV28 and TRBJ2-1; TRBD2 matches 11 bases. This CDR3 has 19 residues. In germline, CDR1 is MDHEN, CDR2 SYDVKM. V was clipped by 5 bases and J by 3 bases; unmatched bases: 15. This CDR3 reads CASSDEGTSGNTFYNEQFF. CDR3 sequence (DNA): TGTGCCAGCAGTGACGAGGGGACTAGCGGAAATACATTCTACAATGAGCAGTTCTTC.